Detailed here is one T cell receptor beta chain. Its cognate antigen is unknown. Following RNA extraction, reverse transcription yielded cDNA that acted as the sequencing template. Here immunoSEQ multiplex PCR was the method, and the copy in TCRdb shows in-frame clones only, minus some. Of roughly 190,000 clones in the sample, around 64% were seen once. Regarding treatment: oral pan-JAK inhibitor, 5-10 mg twice daily. The J segment lost 8 bases and the V segment lost 0 bases, leaving 7 bases of the junction unmatched. The CDR3 has 15 residues. Per germline, CDR1 MNHEY and CDR2 SVGAGI. This sample was included in a study of CD8+ T cells in alopecia areata. Study-wide context: Twice daily, treated patients received 5 to 10 mg of oral tofacitinib. Study observations and caveats: Tofacitinib delivered significant drops in scalp clonality and in expanded CD8+ clones among the top 100. An increase in clonality over normal scalp was evident in lesional scalp, especially alopecia totalis/universalis. Scalp data also include sequences from resident alphabeta T cells of normal skin.

This clonotype was obtained from a human donor with alopecia areata. This rearrangement joins TRBV6-5 to TRBJ1-1; 9 bases map to TRBD1. The sequenced sample was CD4+ T cells sorted from blood, obtained at week 49, from a patient treated with tofacitinib. The CDR3 DNA is TGTGCCAGCAGTTACTCTCCCCGGACAGGGGTCGAAGCTTTCTTT. Translated: CASSYSPRTGVEAFF.